This is a list of T cell receptor beta chains from one sample in a study of T cells in Graves' hyperthyroidism and ophthalmopathy. TCRdb reprocessed the multiplex PCR reads with MiXCR, giving one entry per CDR3 protein. Found here are hundreds of thousands of distinct CDR3 sequences, about 14% of them singletons; the top ten hold 10%. The sample consisted of blood. These receptors originate from a woman in her late teens or twenties with Graves' hyperthyroidism. CDR3s include the opening cysteine and the closing phenylalanine or tryptophan. A D gene is named only where the DNA matches it firmly. Expanded clones get a size class; other rows say once, few or many, or leave the size out.

CDR3 DNA	CDR3 protein	J gene	clone size	D gene	V gene	CDR3 length
TGTGCCAGCAGTTTAGGGCTCCAGTTCGCGAACACCGGGGAGCTGTTTTTT	CASSLGLQFANTGELFF	TRBJ2-2	-	-	TRBV28	17
TGCAGTGCTAGAGGTGGGGATAATTCACCCCTCCACTTT	CSARGGDNSPLHF	TRBJ1-6	-	-	TRBV20-1	13
TGTGCCAGCAGTCTAGCGGGAGGGAACTACGAGCAGTACTTC	CASSLAGGNYEQYF	TRBJ2-7	many	TRBD2	TRBV12-3/TRBV12-4	14
TGTGCCAGTAGTATAGACGGGGGTCGCACAGATACGCAGTATTTT	CASSIDGGRTDTQYF	TRBJ2-3	few	-	TRBV19	15
TGTGCCAGCAGCCGGGGCGCTGAGCAGTTCTTC	CASSRGAEQFF	TRBJ2-1	many	-	TRBV11-2	11
TGTGCCAGCAGTGATTATCGGGGCAGCTACGAGCAGTACTTT	CASSDYRGSYEQYF	TRBJ1-6	-	-	TRBV2	14
TGCAGTGCTAGAGATTTAGACGAGCAGTACTTC	CSARDLDEQYF	TRBJ2-7	many	-	TRBV20-1	11
TGTGCCAGCAGCCCCGCTGGACTAGCAAATGAGCAGTTCTTC	CASSPAGLANEQFF	TRBJ2-1	few	TRBD2	TRBV7-9	14
TGCAGTGCCGAGGGGATTCGAAACACCATATATTTT	CSAEGIRNTIYF	TRBJ1-3	many	-	TRBV20-1	12
TGTGCCTGGAGTGTAGGGCGGGAACACAATGAGCAGTTCTTC	CAWSVGREHNEQFF	TRBJ2-1	many	-	TRBV30	14
TGTGCCAGCAAGTGGGCCGCTTACGACACTGAAGCTTTCTTT	CASKWAAYDTEAFF	TRBJ1-1	many	-	TRBV6-1	14
TGCAGTGCTAGAGATCGGGAGACAGGGATCTACGAGCAGTACTTC	CSARDRETGIYEQYF	TRBJ2-7	many	-	TRBV20-1	15
TGCGCCAGCAGCCTTGACTTTACTAGCGAGTACAATGAGCAGTTCTTC	CASSLDFTSEYNEQFF	TRBJ2-1	-	TRBD2	TRBV4-3	16
TGCAGCGTTGCCCCCGGGGGGGCTGCTTACAATGAGCAGTTCTTC	CSVAPGGAAYNEQFF	TRBJ2-1	few	TRBD2	TRBV29-1	15
TGTGCCAGCACCAGGGGCCCGGATACGCAGTATTTT	CASTRGPDTQYF	TRBJ2-3	few	-	TRBV2	12
TGTGCCAGCAGCGTAGTCGGGAGTAGCACAGATACGCAGTATTTT	CASSVVGSSTDTQYF	TRBJ2-3	-	-	TRBV9	15
TGTGCCAGCAGCCAAGACTCCCGTAGCGGGAGAGGGGGGTTAGCCAAAAACATTCAGTACTTC	CASSQDSRSGRGGLAKNIQYF	TRBJ2-4	few	TRBD2	TRBV4-2	21
TGTGCCAGCAGCTCAACCTACAGAGAACACACCGGGGAGCTGTTTTTT	CASSSTYREHTGELFF	TRBJ2-2	many	-	TRBV5-6	16
TGTGCCAGCAGCCAAGTAGGCTCTCGGGGTGGCTACACCTTC	CASSQVGSRGGYTF	TRBJ1-2	many	-	TRBV3-1	14
TGTGCCAGCTACGGGACTAGCGGGATGGGGACCGGGGAGCTGTTTTTT	CASYGTSGMGTGELFF	TRBJ2-2	few	TRBD2	TRBV3-1	16
TGTGCCTTTAGCGGCACAGATACGCAGTATTTT	CAFSGTDTQYF	TRBJ2-3	many	-	TRBV30	11
TGTGCCATCAGAAGGAGCGGCAATCAGCCCCAGCATTTT	CAIRRSGNQPQHF	TRBJ1-5	many	-	TRBV10-3	13
TGTGCCAGCAGGACGGAGAAGGGAAACATTCAGTACTTC	CASRTEKGNIQYF	TRBJ2-4	many	-	TRBV2	13
TGTGCCAGCTCACCAAGGGACATCTTATACGAGCAGTACTTC	CASSPRDILYEQYF	TRBJ2-7	many	-	TRBV18	14
TGCGCCAGCAGTGAGTCTGTGGCTTCTGGAAACACCATATATTTT	CASSESVASGNTIYF	TRBJ1-3	-	-	TRBV10-1	15
TGCGCCAGCAGCCAAGATGCGGGGAAGGCAGATACGCAGTATTTT	CASSQDAGKADTQYF	TRBJ2-3	many	-	TRBV4-1	15